This entry lists 7 T cell receptor beta chains sequenced from one sample in a study of blood T cell repertoires in COVID-19. The repertoire was sequenced with immunoSEQ multiplex PCR; TCRdb's copy has only in-frame clones and lacks some. This sample has over 100,000 clones; about 89% occur once, and the top ten carry 15% to 20%. The material sequenced was peripheral blood. All receptors derive from a human donor with acute or convalescent COVID-19. The donor label of this sample is uncertain.

V and J are TRBV5-1 and TRBJ1-5; 12 bases line up with TRBD1. Trimming cost V 0 bases and J 7 bases; bases outside gene matches: 5. CDR1 and CDR2 from the germline V gene are SGHRS and YFSETQ. This CDR3 is built from 16 residues. CDR3 DNA: TGCGCCAGCAGCTTGGTGGGACAGGGGGCGCACCAGCCCCAGCATTTT. Protein product: CASSLVGQGAHQPQHF.

This clone was detected once. The V gene is TRBV7-3, the J gene TRBJ2-3; 8 nucleotides match TRBD2. The CDR3 is made up of 16 amino acids. After removal of 5 bases from V and 1 base from J, the junction contained 8 bases not matched to a gene. Per germline, CDR1 SGHTA and CDR2 FQGTGA. CDR3 nucleotides: TGTGCCAGCAGCCGGGGACTAGGTCTCGGCACAGATACGCAGTATTTT. Protein: CASSRGLGLGTDTQYF.

The chain couples TRBV6-5 to TRBJ1-4; TRBD1 is a possible D gene (5 bases). The CDR3 totals 13 residues. Per germline, CDR1 MNHEY and CDR2 SVGAGI. Trimming took 7 bases from V and 7 from J, leaving 13 bases between them. Here the CDR3 reads CASKTGGAEKLFF. The CDR3 bases are TGTGCCAGCAAAACAGGCGGAGCTGAAAAACTGTTTTTT.

The chain couples TRBV11-2 to TRBJ2-6; 8 positions match TRBD1. Per germline, CDR1 SGHAT and CDR2 FQNNGV. V trimming: 5 bases; J trimming: 0 bases; junction bases outside the gene matches: 6. The CDR3 length is 17 residues. Written as DNA, the CDR3 is TGTGCCAGCAGCCCCGGACAGGGCCGCTCTGGGGCCAACGTCCTGACTTTC. It yields the protein CASSPGQGRSGANVLTF.

The chain is built from TRBV19 and TRBJ1-3; no firm D call. Germline values: CDR1 LNHDA, CDR2 SQIVND (reference sequence). The V and J ends lost 6 bases and 0 bases respectively, with 6 bases between them. This CDR3 has 13 residues. The CDR3: CASRHNSGNTIYF. CDR3 nucleotides: TGTGCCAGTAGACACAACTCTGGAAACACCATATATTTT.

This chain connects TRBV3-1 (or the pseudogene TRBV3-2) to TRBJ1-2; 12 bases map to TRBD1. The CDR3 is 14 residues long. Germline V gives CDR1 LGHDT, CDR2 YNNKEL (reference sequence). V was pared by 4 bases and J by 7 bases, with 4 bases of the junction left unmatched. The chain's CDR3 is CASSPGQGAGGYTF. The CDR3 DNA sequence: TGTGCCAGCAGCCCGGGACAGGGGGCCGGTGGCTACACCTTC.

This chain links TRBV19 with TRBJ1-2; weak D call: TRBD1 (5 bases). Germline V gene data show CDR1 as LNHDA and CDR2 as SQIVND (reference sequence). The V and J ends lost 5 bases and 4 bases respectively, with 11 bases between them. This CDR3 spans 13 amino acids. CDR3 sequence (DNA): TGTGCCAGTAGTCTAACAGGATCCTATGGCTACACCTTC. It specifies CASSLTGSYGYTF.